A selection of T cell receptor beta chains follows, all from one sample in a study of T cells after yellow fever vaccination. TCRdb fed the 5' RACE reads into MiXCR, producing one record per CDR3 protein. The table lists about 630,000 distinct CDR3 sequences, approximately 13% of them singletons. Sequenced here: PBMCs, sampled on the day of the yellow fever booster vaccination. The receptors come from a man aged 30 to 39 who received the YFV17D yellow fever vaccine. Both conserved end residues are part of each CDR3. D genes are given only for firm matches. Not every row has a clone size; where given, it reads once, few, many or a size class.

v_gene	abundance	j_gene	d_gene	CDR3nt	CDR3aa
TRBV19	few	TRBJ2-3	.	TGTGCCAGTTTTGGGGGAAACACAGATACGCAGTATTTT	CASFGGNTDTQYF
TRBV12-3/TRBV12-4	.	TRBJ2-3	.	TGTGCCAGCAGTTTAAAAGACCCTAGCGCCCGTCACCCGCAGTATTTT	CASSLKDPSARHPQYF
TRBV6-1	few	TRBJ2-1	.	TGTGCCAGCAGTGACAGGGGGAGGACCTACAATGAGCAGTTCTTC	CASSDRGRTYNEQFF
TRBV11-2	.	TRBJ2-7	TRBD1	TGTGCCAGCAGCCGGGGACAGGAATCCTACGAGCAGTACTTC	CASSRGQESYEQYF
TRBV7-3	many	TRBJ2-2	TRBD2	TGTGCCAGCTCGAGACTAGCGGGACCCACCGGGGAGCTGTTTTTT	CASSRLAGPTGELFF
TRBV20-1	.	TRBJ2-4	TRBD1	TGCAGTGCTAGGGGACAGGGAGTCTTAGCCAAAAACATTCAGTACTTC	CSARGQGVLAKNIQYF
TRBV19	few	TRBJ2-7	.	TGTGCCAGTATGAGGGGCTACGAGCAGTACTTC	CASMRGYEQYF
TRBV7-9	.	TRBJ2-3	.	TGTGCCAGCAGCTTAGCGGAAAGCCCCAGCACAGATACGCAGTATTTT	CASSLAESPSTDTQYF
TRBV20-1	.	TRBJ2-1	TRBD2	TGCAGTGCTAGCCCAGCGGGAGGGCCGGCCAATGAGCAGTTCTTC	CSASPAGGPANEQFF
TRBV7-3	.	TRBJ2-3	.	TGTGCCAGCAGCTCGCACAGCGCGATCCAGGATACGCAGTATTTT	CASSSHSAIQDTQYF
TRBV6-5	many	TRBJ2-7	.	TGTGCCAGCAGTGATGGCGCAGGCAAGTACTTC	CASSDGAGKYF
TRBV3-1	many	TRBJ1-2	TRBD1	TGTGCCAGCAGCCCCTCGATCGGGACAGGGCCATCGGGAGGCTACACCTTC	CASSPSIGTGPSGGYTF
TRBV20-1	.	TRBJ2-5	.	TGCAGTGCTAGCGGGACGATGGGAGAGACCCAGTACTTC	CSASGTMGETQYF
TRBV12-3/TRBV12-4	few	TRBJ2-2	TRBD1	TGTGCCAGCAGGGGGTGGGACAGGGTAGACACCGGGGAGCTGTTTTTT	CASRGWDRVDTGELFF
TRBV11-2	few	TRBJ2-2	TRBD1	TGTGCCAGCAGCTTAGTGGCAGGGGGATTCACCGGGGAGCTGTTTTTT	CASSLVAGGFTGELFF
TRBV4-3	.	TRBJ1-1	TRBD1	TGCGCCAGCAGCCAAGAATGGACAGGAATGAACACTGAAGCTTTCTTT	CASSQEWTGMNTEAFF
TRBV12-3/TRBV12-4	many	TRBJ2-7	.	TGTGCCAGCAGCGGGTTAGGGGCCGAGCAGTACTTC	CASSGLGAEQYF
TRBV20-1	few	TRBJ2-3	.	TGCAGTGCTAAGGGCCCCCCGGCGGGAGATACGCAGTATTTT	CSAKGPPAGDTQYF
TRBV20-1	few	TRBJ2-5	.	TGCAGTGCTAGGTGGAAAGAGACCCAGTACTTC	CSARWKETQYF
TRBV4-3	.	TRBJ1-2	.	TGCGCCAGCAGCCAAGACGTTGGCCGCTATGGCTACACCTTC	CASSQDVGRYGYTF
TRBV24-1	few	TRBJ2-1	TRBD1	TGTGCCACCAGTGACACCGGGACAGGGATAAGGAATGAGCAGTTCTTC	CATSDTGTGIRNEQFF
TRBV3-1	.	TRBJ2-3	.	TGTGCCAGCACTCGGGGGCTAGCGGCGAACGGAGATACGCAGTATTTT	CASTRGLAANGDTQYF
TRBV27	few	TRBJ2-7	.	TGTGCCAGCAGTTTTGGGGACGACTCCTACGAGCAGTACTTC	CASSFGDDSYEQYF
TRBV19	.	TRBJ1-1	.	TGTGCCAGTAGCGGAGCCGCAGCGGCTTTCTTT	CASSGAAAAFF
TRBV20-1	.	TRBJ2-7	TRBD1	TGCAGTGCTTCTATGACAGGGGAACTACGCGAGCAGTACTTC	CSASMTGELREQYF
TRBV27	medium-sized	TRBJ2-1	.	TGTGCCAGCAGTTTATCGGGGGGAGCGCTTTACAATGAGCAGTTCTTC	CASSLSGGALYNEQFF
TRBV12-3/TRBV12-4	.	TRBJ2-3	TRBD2	TGTGCCAGCAGGGTGGGACTACCCACAGATACGCAGTATTTT	CASRVGLPTDTQYF
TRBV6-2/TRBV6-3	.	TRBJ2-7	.	TGTGCCAGCAGTTACACACATCTGACCGGCTACGAGCAGTACTTC	CASSYTHLTGYEQYF
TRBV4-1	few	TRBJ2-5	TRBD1	TGCGCCAGCAGCCAAGGTAGACAGGGAGAGGGGGAGACCCAGTACTTC	CASSQGRQGEGETQYF
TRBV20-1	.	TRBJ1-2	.	TGCAGTGCGGTAAACTATGGCTACACCTTC	CSAVNYGYTF
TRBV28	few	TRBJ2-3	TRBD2	TGTGCCAGCAGTGTCTTAGCGGGAGGGAGCACAGATACGCAGTATTTT	CASSVLAGGSTDTQYF
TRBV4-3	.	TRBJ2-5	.	TGCGCCAGCAGCCAAGACCCGACAGCCCAAGAGACCCAGTACTTC	CASSQDPTAQETQYF
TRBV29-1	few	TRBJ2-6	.	TGCAGCGTTGTCCAGCCCCGGAGGTCTGGGGCCAACGTCCTGACTTTC	CSVVQPRRSGANVLTF
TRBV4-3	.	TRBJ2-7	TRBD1	TGCGCCAGCAGCCAAGAATATTCCTGGACAGGGGTAATCTACGAGCAGTACTTC	CASSQEYSWTGVIYEQYF
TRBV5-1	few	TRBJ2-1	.	TGCGCCAGCAGCTTGAGCCCCGTGCGACAGAAGAACAATGAGCAGTTCTTC	CASSLSPVRQKNNEQFF
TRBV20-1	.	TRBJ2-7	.	TGCAGTGCTCAACGCGCTGACAGGATGTACGAGCAGTACTTC	CSAQRADRMYEQYF
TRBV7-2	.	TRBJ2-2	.	TGTGCCAGCAGCGCCCAACCGGGGCTCCTCGGCACCGGGGAGCTGTTTTTT	CASSAQPGLLGTGELFF
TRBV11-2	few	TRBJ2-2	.	TGTGCCAGCAGCGTAGAGGCGAACACCGGGGAGCTGTTTTTT	CASSVEANTGELFF
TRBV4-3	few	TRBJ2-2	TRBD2	TGCGCCAGCAGCCAAGAATTGGGCGGGAGAGGTGGGACCGGGGAGCTGTTTTTT	CASSQELGGRGGTGELFF
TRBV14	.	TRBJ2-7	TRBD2	TGTGCCAGCAGCCAAGTGATAGCGGGAGGGCTGGGATTCCTCTACGAGCAGTACTTC	CASSQVIAGGLGFLYEQYF
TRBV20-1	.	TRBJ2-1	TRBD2	TGCAGTGCTAGCGCCAGGACCCCGACTAGCGGCCACAATGAGCAGTTCTTC	CSASARTPTSGHNEQFF
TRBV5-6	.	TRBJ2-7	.	TGTGCCAGCAGCTTGGATAGCCACGAGCAGTACTTC	CASSLDSHEQYF
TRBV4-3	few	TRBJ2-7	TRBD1	TGCGCCAGCAGCCTACAACAGGGGGTGGGGTACGAGCAGTACTTC	CASSLQQGVGYEQYF
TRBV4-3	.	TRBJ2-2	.	TGCGCCAGTAGAAGAGGGTGGGACACCGGGGAGCTGTTTTTT	CASRRGWDTGELFF
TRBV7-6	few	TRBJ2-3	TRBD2	TGTGCCAGCAGCCATACCTGGGGTAGCGGGTCGAGCACAGATACGCAGTATTTT	CASSHTWGSGSSTDTQYF